This TCR beta chain was sequenced for a study of cytomegalovirus exposure and HLA in healthy donors. Study-wide findings and caveats: A prior analysis recorded that most TCR beta V segments were productive about 87% or about 30% of the time.

Healthy bone marrow donors made up the cohort. The PCR ran on 60 Vbeta and 13 Jbeta primers. Measured with immunoSEQ multiplex PCR; TCRdb has only the in-frame clones, and not every one. The data show about 94,000 clones, with about 80% seen just once and roughly 6.9% held by the top ten. The CDR3 is made up of 14 amino acids. Trimming took 4 bases from V and 1 from J, leaving 10 bases between them. Germline CDR1 is LNHDA and CDR2 is SQIVND (reference sequence). As regards this clone: The antigen remains unidentified.

The V and J genes are TRBV19 and TRBJ1-1; D call uncertain. This TCR derives from a man aged 40-49 years in good health and CMV-seropositive. The sequenced sample consisted of PBMCs. The CDR3 bases are TGTGCCAGTAGTACCCGGTGGGCGAACACTGAAGCTTTCTTT. Its protein product is CASSTRWANTEAFF.